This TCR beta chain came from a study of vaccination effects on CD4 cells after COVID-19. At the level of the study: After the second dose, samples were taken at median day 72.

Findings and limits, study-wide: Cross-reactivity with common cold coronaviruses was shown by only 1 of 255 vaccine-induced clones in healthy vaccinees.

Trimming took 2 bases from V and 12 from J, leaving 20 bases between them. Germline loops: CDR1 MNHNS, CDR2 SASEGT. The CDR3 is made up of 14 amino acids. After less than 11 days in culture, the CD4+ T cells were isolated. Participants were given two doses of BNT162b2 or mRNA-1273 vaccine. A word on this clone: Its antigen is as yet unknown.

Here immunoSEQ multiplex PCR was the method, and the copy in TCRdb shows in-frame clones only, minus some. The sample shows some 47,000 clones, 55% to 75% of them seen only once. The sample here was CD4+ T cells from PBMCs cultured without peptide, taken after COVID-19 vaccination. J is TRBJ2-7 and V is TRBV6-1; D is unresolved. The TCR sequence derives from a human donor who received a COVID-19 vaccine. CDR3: CASSETTELLSRYF. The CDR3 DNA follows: TGTGCCAGCAGTGAAACAACCGAATTATTATCCCGGTACTTC.